What follows are 9 T cell receptor beta chains derived from one specimen sequenced in a study of cytomegalovirus exposure and HLA in healthy donors. Use of 60 Vbeta and 13 Jbeta primers characterized the PCR. Assay used: immunoSEQ multiplex PCR; TCRdb lists only in-frame clones, some missing. This table holds more than 90,000 clones, about 75% found once. Sequencing input: PBMCs. All receptors derive from a man over 45 in good health and CMV-seronegative.

J is TRBJ2-3 and V is TRBV15; perhaps TRBD2 as D (5 bases). The V gene lost 0 bases and the J gene lost 7 bases, with 17 bases spanning the gap. Germline CDR1 and CDR2: LNHNV and YYDKDF (reference sequence). The CDR3 contains 16 residues. The CDR3 nucleotides are TGTGCCACCAGCAGAGATTTAGCGAATCAAGTATATACGCAGTATTTT. Its translation: CATSRDLANQVYTQYF.

The chain has TRBV4-2 and TRBJ1-5; 7 nucleotides align to TRBD1. The CDR3 is 15 amino acids. Trimming took 4 bases from V and 2 from J; bases not matched to a gene: 5. Germline lookup yields CDR1 LGHNA and CDR2 YNFKEQ. Here the CDR3 DNA reads TGTGCCAGCAGCCCATACACAGGGGGCAATCAGCCCCAGCATTTT. Translation: CASSPYTGGNQPQHF.

This chain connects TRBV28 to TRBJ2-1; 8 bases agree with TRBD2. There are 15 residues in the CDR3. Unmatched junction bases numbered 7, after V lost 7 bases and J lost 2 bases. CDR1 is MDHEN, CDR2 SYDVKM, per germline. The CDR3 loop is CASTPAGEAYNEQFF. CDR3 in DNA: TGTGCCAGCACCCCAGCGGGGGAGGCCTACAATGAGCAGTTCTTC.

The rearrangement joins TRBV5-4 to TRBJ2-5; D possibly corresponds to TRBD2 (5 bases). The germline V gene encodes CDR1 SGHNT and CDR2 YYREEE (reference sequence). Trimming took off 5 bases at V and 5 bases at J, with 16 bases between the two ends. CDR3 length: 14 amino acids. The CDR3 DNA sequence: TGTGCCAGCAGTCTGGACTCCCTTGGGGAGACCCAGTACTTC. Amino acids: CASSLDSLGETQYF. Combining the CDR3 with reference TRBV5-4 and TRBJ2-5 gives the whole variable domain ETGVTQSPTHLIKTRGQQVTLRCSSQSGHNTVSWYQQALGQGPQFIFQYYREEENGRGNFPPRFSGLQFPNYSSELNVNALELDDSALYLCASSLDSLGETQYFGPGTRLLVL.

This chain joins TRBV28 and TRBJ1-2; 7 bases map to TRBD1. In germline, CDR1 is MDHEN, CDR2 SYDVKM. The length of the CDR3 is 15 residues. V was pared by 2 bases and J by 7 bases, with 10 bases of the junction left unmatched. CDR3 residues: CASSLTGVSSVGYTF. In nucleotides, the CDR3 is TGTGCCAGCAGTTTAACAGGGGTGTCATCCGTTGGCTACACCTTC.

This sequence joins TRBV30 and TRBJ2-5, with unresolved D. The CDR3 has 12 amino acids. In germline, CDR1 is GTSNPN, CDR2 SVGIG (reference sequence). The V gene lost 2 bases and the J gene lost 2 bases, with 6 bases spanning the gap. The CDR3 loop is CAWSFGQETQYF. The CDR3 bases are TGTGCCTGGAGTTTCGGGCAAGAGACCCAGTACTTC.

CDR3 DNA: TGCGCCAGCAGCTTGGCCGTTTCCAACACTGAAGCTTTCTTT. This gives the protein CASSLAVSNTEAFF. This chain links TRBV5-1 with TRBJ1-1; D is ambiguous. This CDR3 is built from 14 residues. V lost 0 bases, J lost 2 bases, and 8 bases lay in between. In germline, CDR1 is SGHRS, CDR2 YFSETQ.

In DNA form, the CDR3 reads TGTGCCAGCAGGAGACAGGGCGAGAACACTGAAGCTTTCTTT. It specifies CASRRQGENTEAFF. J is TRBJ1-1 and V is TRBV25-1; 7 positions agree with TRBD1. Per the germline V gene, CDR1 is MGHDK and CDR2 is SYGVNS. V lost 6 bases to trimming and J lost 1 base; unmatched junction nucleotides: 5. The CDR3 runs to 14 residues.

The chain combines TRBV19 with TRBJ2-3; D remains unclear. The germline V gene encodes CDR1 LNHDA and CDR2 SQIVND (reference sequence). This CDR3 has 15 residues. V was cut by 5 bases and J by 0 bases, with 12 bases left in between. The CDR3 is CASSLRHESTDTQYF. CDR3 coding DNA: TGTGCCAGTAGTCTCCGACACGAAAGCACAGATACGCAGTATTTT.